This record looks at one TCR beta chain sequence and its context. The data belong to a study of blood T cell repertoires in COVID-19. The CDR3 loop spans 16 amino acids. Germline CDR1 and CDR2: MNHEY and SMNVEV (reference sequence). V gave up 5 bases and J gave up 2 bases, with 19 bases separating them. Profiling relied on immunoSEQ multiplex PCR, and the TCRdb table lists in-frame clones only, not all of them. The sample records roughly 16,000 clones, 85% to 95% being singletons. The sequence was obtained from a human donor in a cohort sampled during active COVID-19. The sample comprised peripheral blood. The chain links TRBV27 to TRBJ2-7; perhaps TRBD1 as D (5 bases). CDR3 bases: TGTGCCAGCAGTAGATCATCCTGGACACCTACCTACGAGCAGTACTTC. Amino acid sequence: CASSRSSWTPTYEQYF.